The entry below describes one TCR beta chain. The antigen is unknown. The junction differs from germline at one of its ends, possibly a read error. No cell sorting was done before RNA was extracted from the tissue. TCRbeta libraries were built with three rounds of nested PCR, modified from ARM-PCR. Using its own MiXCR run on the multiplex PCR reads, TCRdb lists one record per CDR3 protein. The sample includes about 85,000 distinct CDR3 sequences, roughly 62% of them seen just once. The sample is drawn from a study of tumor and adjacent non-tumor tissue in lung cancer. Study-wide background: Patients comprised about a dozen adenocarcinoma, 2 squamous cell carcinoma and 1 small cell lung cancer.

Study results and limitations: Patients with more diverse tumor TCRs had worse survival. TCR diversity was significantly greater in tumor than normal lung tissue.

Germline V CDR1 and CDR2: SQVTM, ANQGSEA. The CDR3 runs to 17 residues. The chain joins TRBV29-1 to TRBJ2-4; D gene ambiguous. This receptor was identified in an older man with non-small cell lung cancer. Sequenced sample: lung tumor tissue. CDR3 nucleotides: TGCAGCTTTGAATATCTCGCATGGGGTGTAGCCAAAAACATTCAGTACTTC. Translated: CSFEYLAWGVAKNIQYF.